The T cell receptor beta chain described here comes from a study of shared clonotypes between healthy human individuals. Trimming removed 4 bases from V and 5 bases from J, with 9 bases in between. The germline gives CDR1 LGHNT, CDR2 FRNRAP. There are 12 residues in the CDR3. Assay runs were performed at deep level. The table came from immunoSEQ multiplex PCR; TCRdb's copy has only in-frame clones and leaves some out. The data contain more than 900,000 clones, around 78% of them singletons. Within Nashville, Tennessee resided all donors, each a Caucasian adult. The chain carries TRBV12-5 and TRBJ2-7; D not resolved. The receptor comes from a man between 18 and 29 years old in good health. Some clones in this sample may be carry-over from other donors' samples. The sequenced sample consisted of memory CD4+ T cells from PBMCs. Indicated subset: CD45RA-negative fraction. The CDR3 DNA follows: TGTGCTAGTGGTTCGAATAACAACGAGCAGTACTTC. Translated, it gives CASGSNNNEQYF.